This T cell receptor beta chain was recovered during a study of cytomegalovirus exposure and HLA in healthy donors. Researchers ran the PCR with 60 Vbeta and 13 Jbeta primers. Authors' processing steps: As a later analysis found, there were 80 million or so unique TCR beta chains, of which approximately 10 million were shared. The repertoire was sequenced with immunoSEQ multiplex PCR; TCRdb's copy has only in-frame clones and lacks some. Clone size and V and J calls were adopted from that table, with D and trimming inferred from the DNA. Altogether 90,000 to 150,000 clones are present, around 72% being singletons, with the ten largest covering 8.2%. CDR1 and CDR2 (germline): SGHTA, FQGNSA. This CDR3 comprises 17 residues. V lost 5 bases to trimming and J lost 5 bases; unmatched junction nucleotides: 12. This clone was found once. The antigen is undetermined. Study-level findings and limits: Roughly uniform sequencing depth across donors was assumed, possibly incorrectly. Cytomegalovirus association was assigned to approximately 160 TCR beta chains. Most TCR sequences were seen very rarely across donors, but some public TCRs occurred in many.

Sequenced material: PBMCs. This receptor was identified in a woman aged 35 to 49 in good health and CMV-seropositive. This rearrangement joins TRBV7-2 to TRBJ2-3; the match to TRBD2 covers 11 bases. This CDR3 is CASSNRLAGSGLDTQYF. The CDR3 bases are TGTGCCAGCAGCAATCGACTAGCGGGATCGGGTTTAGATACGCAGTATTTT.